This TCR beta chain was sequenced during a study of blood T cell repertoires in COVID-19. Germline V gene sequence: CDR1 MGHDK, CDR2 SYGVNS. This CDR3 spans 12 amino acids. V was pared by 6 bases and J by 4 bases, with 0 bases of the junction left unmatched. This clone was counted at least ten times. TCRdb keeps only in-frame clones here, not all; method: immunoSEQ multiplex PCR. This table has about 230,000 clones, roughly 82% appearing once. This TCR was sampled from a woman between 40 and 50 years old who had recovered from COVID-19. Material for sequencing was peripheral blood. The V gene is TRBV25-1, the J gene TRBJ1-1; 9 nucleotides agree with TRBD1. In DNA, the CDR3 is TGTGCCAGCAGGACAGGGGGCACTGAAGCTTTCTTT. Translated, it gives CASRTGGTEAFF.